This T cell receptor (beta chain) was identified during a study of blood T cell repertoires in COVID-19. CDR1 is MNHNY, CDR2 SVGAGI, per germline (reference sequence). Trimming at V came to 5 bases and at J to 4 bases, leaving 6 bases not matched to a gene. The length of the CDR3 is 16 residues. This clone was recorded only once. Libraries were prepared by immunoSEQ multiplex PCR; TCRdb keeps only in-frame clonotypes and omits some of them. The profile shows approximately 140,000 clones, about nine tenths of them singletons. The chain uses TRBV6-6 and TRBJ1-4; TRBD1 matches at 11 bases. The sequencing sample was made of peripheral blood. The TCR comes from an older woman with active or convalescent COVID-19. CDR3 DNA: TGTGCCAGCAGTAACGGACAGGGGGCCGATAATGAAAAACTGTTTTTT. It yields the protein CASSNGQGADNEKLFF.